This record concerns one T cell receptor (beta chain) sequence. This clonotype was counted a few times. The antigen it recognizes is unknown. There are no base qualities to consult, and no much larger clone falls within one base. What this sample's treatment or condition label stands for: allogeneic hematopoietic cell transplantation with graft depleted of TCRalphabeta T cells and CD19 B cells. The transplant recipients were children given TCRalphabeta/CD19-depleted allogeneic hematopoietic cell grafts. This specimen comes from a study of T-cell reconstitution after alpha-beta-depleted transplantation in children (dated by TCRdb to about 2016). Some background on the complete study: The study quantitatively tracked T-cell immune reconstitution after TCRalphabeta/CD19-depleted allogeneic hematopoietic cell transplantation in children using TCR repertoire profiling. Overall results and qualifications from the work: About two months after transplant, the apparently early recovery of alphabetaT-cell counts reportedly depended on just several hundred clones that had expanded rapidly and came from non-depleted graft cells. Over subsequent months, a decline in hyperexpanded clone frequencies was noted, and after one year, T-cell counts and TCRbeta diversity were mostly ascribed to newly produced T cells. In some patients, the high TCRbeta diversity seen at day 60 was put down to recipient T cells and intrathymic progenitors that had survived conditioning.

As encoded in the germline V gene (reference sequence), CDR1 is DFQATT while CDR2 is SNEGSKA. V is shortened by 3 bases, J by 5 bases, and the region joining them spans 13 bases. Spanning cysteine to phenylalanine, the CDR3 consists of 14 amino acids. The only DNA kept is the CDR3, 42 bases in frame from the first base. Preparation of the library involved PCR. The sample was run on an Illumina HiSeq 2500. Molecular barcoding was employed in the preparation of TCR libraries, with unique molecular identifiers being used to normalize TCRbeta repertoire quantification. TCRdb reworked the public reads: Q25 trimming with fastp, MiXCR clone assembly, productive beta chains retained. Rows with a matching CDR3 protein are joined into one entry that keeps the most common DNA and genes. The sample table shows more than 400,000 distinct CDR3 sequences, and 11% are seen once. Clones ranked in the top ten supply roughly 15% of the sample.

The chain couples TRBV20-1 to TRBJ2-2; the D gene assignment is perhaps TRBD1 or TRBD2, with each matching 5 bases. This sequence was found in a female patient aged 2-15 years who had a stem cell transplant for aplastic anemia, so the T cells may come from the graft donor. Specimen: PBMCs, mostly from graft donor cells, collected 180 days after TCRalphabeta/CD19-depleted stem cell transplant. The sequenced DNA: TGCAGTGCTAGTCCCGGGACGCTGACCGGGGAGCTGTTTTTT. Translated, this gives CSASPGTLTGELFF.